This T cell receptor (beta chain) was recovered during a study of blood T cell repertoires in COVID-19. Study-level information: The United States, Italy and Spain supplied acute and convalescent COVID-19 samples. PBMCs, B-cell-depleted T cells, or T cells provided the cDNA or gDNA that made up the material.

In the authors' workflow: Counts of nucleated cells, estimated from reference gene primer amplification, were obtained. Sequenced by immunoSEQ multiplex PCR; TCRdb stores in-frame clones only, minus some. V, J and clone size derive from that table, while D and trimming were established from the DNA sequence. This sample carries some 11,000 clones, approximately 73% of them seen once, and the ten largest clones take around 30%. The CDR3 length is 14 residues. Trimming cost V 6 bases and J 12 bases; bases outside gene matches: 6. CDR1 is SGHAT and CDR2 is FQDESV in the germline V gene (reference sequence).

The specimen was peripheral blood. The chain couples TRBV11-1 to TRBJ1-6; TRBD1 agrees at 12 bases. The clonotype was recovered from a human donor in a cohort sampled during active COVID-19. CDR3 region: CASRSGTGGQPLHF. The CDR3, as DNA: TGTGCCAGCAGGTCCGGGACAGGGGGCCAACCCCTCCACTTT.